This T cell receptor (beta chain) was sequenced during a study of shared clonotypes between healthy human individuals. With 11 bases clipped from V and 3 bases from J, the junction kept 6 bases outside the gene matches. The germline V gene encodes CDR1 MDHEN and CDR2 SYDVKM. The CDR3 covers 13 residues. Profiling relied on immunoSEQ multiplex PCR, and the TCRdb table lists in-frame clones only, not all of them. The table records about 2.1 million clones, approximately 92% of them present only once. Naive CD8 populations comprised CD45RO-negative cells positively selected for CCR7, excluding terminally differentiated effector memory CD45RA+ cells.

The specimen was naive CD8+ T cells from PBMCs. The receptor was derived from a young man in good health. Some clones in this sample may be carry-over from other donors' samples. The J gene is TRBJ2-1, the V gene TRBV28, with TRBD1 matching 8 bases. In nucleotides, the CDR3 is TGTGCCTTAGGACAGGGCATCTACAATGAGCAGTTCTTC. This sequence encodes CALGQGIYNEQFF.